Sequencing of this TCR beta chain was carried out in a study of response to subunit inactivated influenza vaccine. TCRdb ran MiXCR on the RT-PCR reads and lists one entry per CDR3 protein. The sample gives a few hundred thousand distinct CDR3 sequences, 10% to 12% of which show up once; 11% is in the top ten. The sample was also linked to a second study, of T cells expressing NK-cell markers. According to that study: Libraries used 5'RACE template switching adding universal primer site and UMIs.

The clonotype originates from a man aged 50-59 years who received an inactivated influenza vaccine. The sequencing here drew on PBMCs from blood, taken on the day of vaccination.

CDR3 nucleotide sequence: TGCAGTGCTAGTCCCCTGACTCAAGAGACCCAGTACTTC. It specifies CSASPLTQETQYF. V and J are TRBV20-1 and TRBJ2-5; D is unresolved. V was pared by 3 bases and J by 2 bases, with 10 bases between. The CDR3 runs 13 residues. Germline loops: CDR1 DFQATT, CDR2 SNEGSKA (reference sequence).